Listed here is a single T cell receptor beta chain. In the original analysis: Using reference gene primer amplification, nucleated cell counts were estimated. Sequencing was performed with immunoSEQ multiplex PCR; in TCRdb, only in-frame clones are kept and a portion is missing. D and trimming were read from the DNA, whereas the V and J calls and clone size are those reported in that table. Altogether 95,000 to 100,000 clones are present, 75% to 90% being singletons, with the ten largest covering 1.5% to 2%. The sample originates from a study of blood T cell repertoires in COVID-19. Study-level background: Whether acute or convalescent, the COVID-19 samples came from the United States, Italy and Spain. T cells, B-cell-depleted T cells, or PBMCs supplied cDNA or gDNA.

CDR1 SGHNT and CDR2 YYREEE come from the germline V gene (reference sequence). V shed 3 bases, J shed 6 bases, and the junction held 8 bases outside the gene matches. This CDR3 is 15 amino acids long. This clonotype was obtained from a woman between 70 and 85 years old with active or convalescent COVID-19. The chain is built from TRBV5-4 and TRBJ2-2, with 7 bases matching TRBD2. Sequencing was done on a sample of peripheral blood. As DNA, the CDR3 is TGTGCCAGCAGCTCTTTTGGGGGAGGGGCCGGGGAGCTGTTTTTT. The encoded protein is CASSSFGGGAGELFF.